This T cell receptor beta chain was documented in a study of HIV-infected patients and healthy controls. Findings of the study overall: Healthy controls shared more CDR3 sequences between individuals than HIV-infected patients did.

This clonotype is categorized as medium-sized. Its target is not known. V was shortened by 3 bases and J by 6 bases, with 12 bases between the two germline ends. The germline gives CDR1 DFQATT, CDR2 SNEGSKA (reference sequence). The CDR3 covers 14 residues. Follow-up blood was drawn about 14 weeks, roughly three months, after antiretroviral therapy began. No cell fractionation was done, so the repertoire covers all unsorted peripheral blood T cells. Reverse transcription used about 510 ng RNA and constant-region primers for alpha and beta. Using multiplexing indices, alpha and beta chain libraries were generated apart by chain-specific third strand synthesis. TCRdb used MiXCR to reprocess the 5' RACE reads, holding one entry per CDR3 protein. The repertoire holds 4,500 to 7,000 distinct CDR3 sequences, approximately 9% seen once, with approximately 24% in the top ten.

The TCR was taken from an adult with HIV infection. The sample was blood, taken during antiretroviral therapy. The chain links TRBV20-1 to TRBJ1-6; a weak D match, TRBD1 (5 bases). Here the CDR3 DNA reads TGCAGTGCTAGTACGGGACCGCTTAATTCACCCCTCCACTTT. This translates into CSASTGPLNSPLHF.